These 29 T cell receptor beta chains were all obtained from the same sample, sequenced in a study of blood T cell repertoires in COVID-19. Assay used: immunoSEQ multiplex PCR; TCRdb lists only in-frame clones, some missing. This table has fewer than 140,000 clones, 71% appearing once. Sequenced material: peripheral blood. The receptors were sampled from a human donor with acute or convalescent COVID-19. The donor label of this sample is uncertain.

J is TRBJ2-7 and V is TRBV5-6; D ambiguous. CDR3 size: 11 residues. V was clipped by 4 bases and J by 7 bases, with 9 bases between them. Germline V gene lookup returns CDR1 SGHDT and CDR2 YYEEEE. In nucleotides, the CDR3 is TGTGCCAGCAGCCGGGTCGGGGAGCAGTACTTC. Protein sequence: CASSRVGEQYF.

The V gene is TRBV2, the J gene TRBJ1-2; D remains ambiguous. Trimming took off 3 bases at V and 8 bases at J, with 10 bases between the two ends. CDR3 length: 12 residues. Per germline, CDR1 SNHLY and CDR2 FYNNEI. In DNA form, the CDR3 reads TGTGCCAGCAGTGATCCCGGGGTCGGCTACACCTTC. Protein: CASSDPGVGYTF.

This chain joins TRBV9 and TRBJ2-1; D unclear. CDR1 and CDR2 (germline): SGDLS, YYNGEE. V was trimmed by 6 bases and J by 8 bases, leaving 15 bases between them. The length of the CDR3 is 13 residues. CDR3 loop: CASTDAVGDEQFF. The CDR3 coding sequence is TGTGCCAGCACCGACGCGGTTGGCGATGAGCAGTTCTTC.

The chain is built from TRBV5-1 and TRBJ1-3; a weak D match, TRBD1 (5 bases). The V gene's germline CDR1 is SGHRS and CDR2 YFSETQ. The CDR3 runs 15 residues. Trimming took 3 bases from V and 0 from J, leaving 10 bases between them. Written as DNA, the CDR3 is TGCGCCAGCAGCTATGACAGTTCCTCTGGAAACACCATATATTTT. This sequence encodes CASSYDSSSGNTIYF. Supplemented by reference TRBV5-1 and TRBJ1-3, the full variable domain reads KAGVTQTPRYLIKTRGQQVTLSCSPISGHRSVSWYQQTPGQGLQFLFEYFSETQRNKGNFPGRFSGRQFSNSRSEMNVSTLELGDSALYLCASSYDSSSGNTIYFGEGSWLTVV.

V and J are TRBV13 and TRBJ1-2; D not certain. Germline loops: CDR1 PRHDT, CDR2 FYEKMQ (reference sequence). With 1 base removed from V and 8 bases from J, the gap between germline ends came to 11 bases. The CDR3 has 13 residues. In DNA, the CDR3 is TGTGCCAGCAGCTTAGCAGGAACGAGAGGCTACACCTTC. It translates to CASSLAGTRGYTF.

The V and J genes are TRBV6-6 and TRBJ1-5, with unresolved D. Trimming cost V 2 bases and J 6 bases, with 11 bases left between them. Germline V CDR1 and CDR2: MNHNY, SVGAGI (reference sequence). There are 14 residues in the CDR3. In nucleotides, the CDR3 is TGTGCCAGCAGTTACACCTCCGGGAGTCAGCCCCAGCATTTT. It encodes CASSYTSGSQPQHF.

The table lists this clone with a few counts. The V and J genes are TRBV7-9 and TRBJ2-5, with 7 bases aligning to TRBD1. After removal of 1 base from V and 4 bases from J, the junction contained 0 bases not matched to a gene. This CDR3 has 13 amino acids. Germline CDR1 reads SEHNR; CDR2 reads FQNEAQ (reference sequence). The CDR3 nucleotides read TGTGCCAGCAGCTTAGACAGGGGAGAGACCCAGTACTTC. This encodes CASSLDRGETQYF.

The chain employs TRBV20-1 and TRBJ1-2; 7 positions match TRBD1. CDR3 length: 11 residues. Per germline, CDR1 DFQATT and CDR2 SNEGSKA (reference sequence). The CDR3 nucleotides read TGCAGGGCCGGGACAGACTATGGCTACACCTTC. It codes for CRAGTDYGYTF.

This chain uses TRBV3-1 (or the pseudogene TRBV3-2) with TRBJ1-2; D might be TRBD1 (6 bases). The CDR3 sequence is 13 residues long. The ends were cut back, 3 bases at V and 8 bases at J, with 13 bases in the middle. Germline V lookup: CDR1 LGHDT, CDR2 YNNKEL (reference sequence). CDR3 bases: TGTGCCAGCAGCCACCAAAGGGGGGGCGGCTACACCTTC. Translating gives CASSHQRGGGYTF.

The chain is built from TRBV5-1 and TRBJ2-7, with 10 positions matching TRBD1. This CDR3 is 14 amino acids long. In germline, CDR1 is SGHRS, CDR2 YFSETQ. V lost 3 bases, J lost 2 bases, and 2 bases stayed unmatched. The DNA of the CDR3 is TGCGCCAGCAGCTGGACAGGGGGACCCTACGAGCAGTACTTC. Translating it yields CASSWTGGPYEQYF.

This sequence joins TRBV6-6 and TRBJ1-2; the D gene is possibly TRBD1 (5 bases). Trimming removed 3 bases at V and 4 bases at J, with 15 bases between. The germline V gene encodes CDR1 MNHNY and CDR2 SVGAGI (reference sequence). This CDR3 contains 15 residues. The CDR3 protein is CASSYQHRYPYGYTF. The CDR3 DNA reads TGTGCCAGCAGTTATCAGCACAGGTATCCCTATGGCTACACCTTC.

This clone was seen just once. CDR3 amino acids: CASSAQGAWEQYF. CDR3 nucleotide sequence: TGTGCCAGCAGTGCACAGGGGGCTTGGGAGCAGTACTTC. The chain has TRBV2 and TRBJ2-7; 9 nucleotides line up with TRBD1. V gave up 4 bases and J gave up 7 bases; unmatched junction bases: 5. The CDR3 covers 13 residues. Germline loops: CDR1 SNHLY, CDR2 FYNNEI.

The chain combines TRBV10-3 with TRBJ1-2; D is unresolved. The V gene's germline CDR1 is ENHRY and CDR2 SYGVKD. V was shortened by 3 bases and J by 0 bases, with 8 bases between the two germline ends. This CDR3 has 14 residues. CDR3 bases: TGTGCCATCAGTGACGAGGCTTCTAACTATGGCTACACCTTC. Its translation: CAISDEASNYGYTF.

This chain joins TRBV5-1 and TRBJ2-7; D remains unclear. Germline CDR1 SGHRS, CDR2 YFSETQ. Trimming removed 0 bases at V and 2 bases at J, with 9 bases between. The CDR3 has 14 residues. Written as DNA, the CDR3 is TGCGCCAGCAGCTTGGGTGCTGTAGCCTACGAGCAGTACTTC. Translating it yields CASSLGAVAYEQYF.

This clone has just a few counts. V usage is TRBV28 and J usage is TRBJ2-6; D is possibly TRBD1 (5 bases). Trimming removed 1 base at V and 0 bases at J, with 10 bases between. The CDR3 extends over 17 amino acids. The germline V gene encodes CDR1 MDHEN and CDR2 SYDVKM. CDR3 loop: CASSLYRQLSGANVLTF. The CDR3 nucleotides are TGTGCCAGCAGTTTATACCGACAGCTCTCTGGGGCCAACGTCCTGACTTTC.

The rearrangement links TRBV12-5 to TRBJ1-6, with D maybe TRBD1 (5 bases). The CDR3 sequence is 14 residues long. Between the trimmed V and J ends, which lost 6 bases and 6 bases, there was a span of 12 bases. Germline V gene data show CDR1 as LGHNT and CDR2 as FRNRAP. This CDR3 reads CASGPKGINSPLHF. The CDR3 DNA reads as TGTGCTAGTGGCCCCAAGGGGATTAATTCACCCCTCCACTTT.

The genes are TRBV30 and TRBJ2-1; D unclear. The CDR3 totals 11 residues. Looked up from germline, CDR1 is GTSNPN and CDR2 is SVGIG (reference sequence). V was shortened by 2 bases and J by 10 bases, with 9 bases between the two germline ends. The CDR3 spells CAWSTGIEQFF. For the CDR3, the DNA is TGTGCCTGGAGTACCGGTATCGAGCAGTTCTTC.

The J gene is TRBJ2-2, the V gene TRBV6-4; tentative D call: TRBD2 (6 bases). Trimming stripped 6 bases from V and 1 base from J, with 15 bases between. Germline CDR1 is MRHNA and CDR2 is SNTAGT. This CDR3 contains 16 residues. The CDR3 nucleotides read TGTGCCAGCAGCCCCAACGGGAGACGGAACACCGGGGAGCTGTTTTTT. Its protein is CASSPNGRRNTGELFF.

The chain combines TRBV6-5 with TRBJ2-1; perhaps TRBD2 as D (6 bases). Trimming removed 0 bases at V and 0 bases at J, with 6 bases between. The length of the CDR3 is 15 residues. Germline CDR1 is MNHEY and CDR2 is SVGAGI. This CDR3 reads CASSYSGSSYNEQFF. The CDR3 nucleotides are TGTGCCAGCAGTTACTCCGGGAGCTCCTACAATGAGCAGTTCTTC.

The CDR3 bases are TGTGCCACCAGTGACTCTGGACAGGGCAGGACCCAGTACTTC. Protein product: CATSDSGQGRTQYF. The chain combines TRBV24-1 with TRBJ2-5, with 8 bases that match TRBD1. This CDR3 spans 14 amino acids. Germline V lookup: CDR1 KGHDR, CDR2 SFDVKD. With V trimmed by 4 bases and J by 7 bases, 7 bases remained unmatched.

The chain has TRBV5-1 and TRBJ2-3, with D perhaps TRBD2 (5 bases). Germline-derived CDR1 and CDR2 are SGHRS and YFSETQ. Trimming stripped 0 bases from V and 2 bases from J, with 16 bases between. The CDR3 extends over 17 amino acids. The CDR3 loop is CASSLASGPVVTDTQYF. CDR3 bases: TGCGCCAGCAGCTTGGCCAGCGGACCGGTTGTCACAGATACGCAGTATTTT.

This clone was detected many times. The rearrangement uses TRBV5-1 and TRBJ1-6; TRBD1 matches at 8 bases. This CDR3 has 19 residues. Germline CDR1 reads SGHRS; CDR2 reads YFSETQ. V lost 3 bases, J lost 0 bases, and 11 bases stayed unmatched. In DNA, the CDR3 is TGCGCCAGCAGCTCACGCGTCAGGGGGCCCATCTCCTATAATTCACCCCTCCACTTT. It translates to CASSSRVRGPISYNSPLHF.

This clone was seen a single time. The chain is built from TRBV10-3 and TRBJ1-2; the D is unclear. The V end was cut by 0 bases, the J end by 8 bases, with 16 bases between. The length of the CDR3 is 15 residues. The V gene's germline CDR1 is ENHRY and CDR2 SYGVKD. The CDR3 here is CAISESSGSAMGYTF. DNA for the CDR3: TGTGCCATCAGTGAGTCGTCAGGTAGCGCTATGGGCTACACCTTC.

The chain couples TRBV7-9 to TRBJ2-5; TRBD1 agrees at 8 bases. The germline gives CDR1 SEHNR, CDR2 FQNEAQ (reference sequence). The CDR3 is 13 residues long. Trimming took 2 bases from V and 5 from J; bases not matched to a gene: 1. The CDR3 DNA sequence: TGTGCCAGCAGCTTACGACAGGGGGAGACCCAGTACTTC. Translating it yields CASSLRQGETQYF.

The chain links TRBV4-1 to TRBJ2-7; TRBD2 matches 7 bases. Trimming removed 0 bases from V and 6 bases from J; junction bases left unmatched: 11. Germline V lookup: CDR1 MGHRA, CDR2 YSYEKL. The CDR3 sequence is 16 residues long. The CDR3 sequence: CASSQDIGRQRGEQYF. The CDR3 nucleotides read TGCGCCAGCAGCCAAGACATCGGGCGGCAGCGGGGCGAGCAGTACTTC.

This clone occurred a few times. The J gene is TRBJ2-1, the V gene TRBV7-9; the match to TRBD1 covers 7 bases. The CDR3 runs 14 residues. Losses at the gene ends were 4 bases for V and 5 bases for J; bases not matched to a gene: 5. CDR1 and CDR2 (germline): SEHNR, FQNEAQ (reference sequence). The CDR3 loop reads CASSSTGFNNEQFF. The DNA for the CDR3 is TGTGCCAGCAGCTCGACAGGGTTCAACAATGAGCAGTTCTTC.

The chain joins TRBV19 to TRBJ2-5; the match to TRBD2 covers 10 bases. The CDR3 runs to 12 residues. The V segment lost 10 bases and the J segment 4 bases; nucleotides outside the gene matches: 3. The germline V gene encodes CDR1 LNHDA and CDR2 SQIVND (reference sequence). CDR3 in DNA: TGTGCCACTAGCGGGGGACTAGAGACCCAGTACTTC. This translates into CATSGGLETQYF.

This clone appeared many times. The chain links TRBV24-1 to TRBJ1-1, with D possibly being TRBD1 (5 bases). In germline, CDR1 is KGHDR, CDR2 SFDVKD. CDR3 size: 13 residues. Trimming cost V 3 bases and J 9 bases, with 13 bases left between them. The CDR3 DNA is TGTGCCACCAGTGATCCTACAGGTGCTAAAGCTTTCTTT. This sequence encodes CATSDPTGAKAFF.

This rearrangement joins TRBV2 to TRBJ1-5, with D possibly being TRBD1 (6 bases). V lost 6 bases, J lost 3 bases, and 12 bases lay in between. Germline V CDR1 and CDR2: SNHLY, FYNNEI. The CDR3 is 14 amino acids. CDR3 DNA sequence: TGTGCCAGCAGCTTGGACAGCCCCAATCAGCCCCAGCATTTT. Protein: CASSLDSPNQPQHF.